These 8 T cell receptor beta chains were all obtained from the same sample, sequenced in a study of control samples from healthy donors and cancer patients. Sequencing used immunoSEQ multiplex PCR; TCRdb keeps in-frame clones, though not all of them. In the table there are fewer than 200,000 clones, nearly 90% of which are singletons. The sample was blood. The receptors here all came from a woman aged 50 to 65 in good health.

V usage is TRBV24-1 and J usage is TRBJ1-5; D is uncertain. This CDR3 spans 13 amino acids. Trimming removed 2 bases at V and 8 bases at J, with 9 bases between. Germline assignment: CDR1 KGHDR and CDR2 SFDVKD. Here the CDR3 reads CATSDSGGEPQHF. The DNA for the CDR3 is TGTGCCACCAGTGATTCCGGTGGGGAGCCCCAGCATTTT.

The V gene is TRBV2, the J gene TRBJ2-7; 8 bases are a match to TRBD2. This CDR3 spans 14 amino acids. Germline CDR1 reads SNHLY; CDR2 reads FYNNEI. V lost 6 bases, J lost 3 bases, and 7 bases stayed unmatched. CDR3 sequence reads: CASREREQSYEQYF. In nucleotides, the CDR3 is TGTGCCAGCAGGGAGCGGGAGCAGAGCTACGAGCAGTACTTC. Looking up the rest from reference TRBV2 and TRBJ2-7 gives the full variable domain: EPEVTQTPSHQVTQMGQEVILRCVPISNHLYFYWYRQILGQKVEFLVSFYNNEISEKSEIFDDQFSVERPDGSNFTLKIRSTKLEDSAMYFCASREREQSYEQYFGPGTRLTVT.

This chain connects TRBV6-5 to TRBJ2-3; D possibly matches TRBD1 or TRBD2 (5 bases each). Germline CDR1 reads MNHEY; CDR2 reads SVGAGI. The CDR3 totals 16 residues. Trimming removed 1 base from V and 0 bases from J, with 11 bases in between. CDR3 DNA sequence: TGTGCCAGCAGTTACTTCGGGACCGCTAGCACAGATACGCAGTATTTT. Translating it yields CASSYFGTASTDTQYF.

This chain joins TRBV7-2 and TRBJ2-7, with TRBD1 matching over 8 bases. V was pared by 1 base and J by 4 bases, with 3 bases of the junction left unmatched. This CDR3 has 14 residues. Germline V gene lookup returns CDR1 SGHTA and CDR2 FQGNSA. The CDR3 loop reads CASSLGRGQYEQYF. CDR3 nucleotide sequence: TGTGCCAGCAGCTTAGGCAGGGGGCAGTACGAGCAGTACTTC.

The chain couples TRBV9 to TRBJ2-2, with D unresolved. Per germline, CDR1 SGDLS and CDR2 YYNGEE. V lost 2 bases to trimming and J lost 4 bases, with 6 bases between them. The CDR3 covers 13 residues. The CDR3 here is CASSVTLTGELFF. CDR3 in DNA: TGTGCCAGCAGCGTGACGCTCACCGGGGAGCTGTTTTTT.

This chain links TRBV27 with TRBJ2-3; D gene uncertain. Per the germline V gene, CDR1 is MNHEY and CDR2 is SMNVEV (reference sequence). The CDR3 contains 12 residues. V gave up 5 bases and J gave up 4 bases, with 7 bases separating them. Written as DNA, the CDR3 is TGTGCCAGCAGTCGGAGCCCAGATACGCAGTATTTT. Protein: CASSRSPDTQYF.

This clone was seen more than once but under ten times. This sequence joins TRBV4-1 and TRBJ2-3; the match to TRBD2 covers 7 bases. Trimming cost V 6 bases and J 0 bases; bases outside gene matches: 6. CDR1 and CDR2 (germline): MGHRA, YSYEKL. The CDR3 sequence is 15 residues long. CDR3 amino acids: CASRKSGVSTDTQYF. The CDR3 DNA reads as TGCGCCAGCAGAAAAAGCGGGGTTAGCACAGATACGCAGTATTTT.

The V gene is TRBV3-1 (or the pseudogene TRBV3-2), the J gene TRBJ1-2; D is possibly TRBD1 (5 bases). Trimming cost V 4 bases and J 6 bases, with 15 bases left between them. This CDR3 contains 14 residues. CDR1 LGHDT and CDR2 YNNKEL come from the germline V gene (reference sequence). The CDR3 sequence is CASSPTSGTDGYTF. The CDR3 DNA reads as TGTGCCAGCAGCCCGACCTCCGGGACGGATGGCTACACCTTC.